The TCR beta chain under discussion was sequenced for a study of blood T cells in healthy people across ages. Study-wide results and caveats: A conclusive naive versus antigen-experienced comparison was prevented by the unsorted PBMCs.

Then a second PCR, running roughly 7 to 11 cycles, was carried out with a sample-barcoded 5' primer and a J-beta primer mix. Researchers report that a template-switch adaptor with 12 random nucleotides tagged each cDNA molecule. Each single sample gave us at least 3 million CDR3-containing paired-end reads. TCRdb re-analysed the 5' RACE reads in MiXCR, keeping a single row per CDR3 protein. This table holds 1.8 million or so distinct CDR3 sequences, around 42% found once. Per sample, at least 5.5 micrograms of total RNA were extracted. CDR3 length: 13 residues. Germline CDR1 is DFQATT and CDR2 is SNEGSKA (reference sequence). Trimming removed 2 bases at V and 1 base at J, with 6 bases between. Note on this clonotype: Its antigen is not identified.

The sample consisted of blood. This clonotype was sampled from a human donor in good health. This chain connects TRBV20-1 to TRBJ1-5; unclear D gene. CDR3 sequence reads: CSARHRSNQPQHF. In nucleotides, the CDR3 is TGCAGTGCTAGACATAGGAGCAATCAGCCCCAGCATTTT.